One and the same sample provided the 16 T cell receptor beta chains below, sequenced in a study of OX40 agonist ivuxolimab in advanced cancers. Method: immunoSEQ multiplex PCR; TCRdb's copy keeps in-frame clones and lacks some. This sample has around 76,000 clones, with about 93% found just once. Sequenced material: CD4+ or CD8+ T cells sorted from blood, taken in a trial of the OX40 agonist ivuxolimab. The receptors here all came from an adult with an advanced solid tumor such as melanoma, head and neck, liver or kidney cancer.

The V gene is TRBV7-2, the J gene TRBJ2-1; 10 positions match TRBD1. CDR3 length: 16 amino acids. V dropped 4 bases and J dropped 4; count of bases not matched to a gene: 7. Germline assignment: CDR1 SGHTA and CDR2 FQGNSA. The CDR3 protein is CASSYDWTGGYNEQFF. The CDR3 DNA reads as TGTGCCAGCAGCTACGACTGGACAGGGGGGTACAATGAGCAGTTCTTC.

The rearrangement uses TRBV19 and TRBJ2-1, with 10 bases aligning to TRBD2. Germline V gene sequence: CDR1 LNHDA, CDR2 SQIVND (reference sequence). This CDR3 comprises 15 residues. V gave up 2 bases and J gave up 6 bases; unmatched junction bases: 4. The CDR3 coding sequence is TGTGCCAGTAGTATAAGCGGACTAGCGGTCAATGAGCAGTTCTTC. This gives the protein CASSISGLAVNEQFF.

This rearrangement joins TRBV11-2 to TRBJ2-1; 12 bases align to TRBD2. The CDR3 has 15 amino acids. After removal of 4 bases from V and 7 bases from J, the junction contained 5 bases not matched to a gene. Germline CDR1 is SGHAT and CDR2 is FQNNGV. CDR3 residues: CASSYLAGGPNEQFF. The CDR3 nucleotides read TGTGCCAGCAGCTACCTAGCGGGAGGGCCAAATGAGCAGTTCTTC.

The chain combines TRBV4-3 with TRBJ2-5; 7 bases match TRBD2. The DNA end is a closer match to TRBJ2-7, so the J assignment may be wrong. The CDR3 runs 16 residues. The germline gives CDR1 LGHNA, CDR2 YSLEER. CDR3 region: CASSQGFGGGSYEQYF. In nucleotides, the CDR3 is TGCGCCAGCAGCCAAGGATTCGGCGGGGGTTCCTACGAGCAGTACTTC.

This clone was picked up one time. This chain links TRBV25-1 with TRBJ1-1; TRBD1 matches 7 bases. Germline trimming cut 6 bases from V and 11 bases from J; bases unmatched to any gene: 9. Germline loops: CDR1 MGHDK, CDR2 SYGVNS. This CDR3 region has 12 residues. CDR3 DNA: TGTGCCAGCAGCCACGAGGGGGCCGGGGCTTTCTTT. This translates into CASSHEGAGAFF.

V usage is TRBV10-1 and J usage is TRBJ2-2; 10 positions match TRBD1. The V gene's germline CDR1 is WNHNN and CDR2 SYGVQD (reference sequence). Losses at the gene ends were 0 bases for V and 7 bases for J; bases not matched to a gene: 2. The CDR3 is 15 amino acids. This chain's CDR3 is CASSESGQGNGELFF. CDR3 sequence (DNA): TGCGCCAGCAGTGAGTCGGGACAGGGGAACGGGGAGCTGTTTTTT.

The chain links TRBV15 to TRBJ1-5; no definite D call. V lost 0 bases and J lost 5, with 17 bases in between. The CDR3 is 17 amino acids. Per germline, CDR1 LNHNV and CDR2 YYDKDF (reference sequence). CDR3 bases: TGTGCCACCAGCAGAGATCGGGCTCCTAGGTCTGATCAGCCCCAGCATTTT. Amino acids: CATSRDRAPRSDQPQHF.

The chain links TRBV7-7 to TRBJ2-1, with D possibly being TRBD2 (6 bases). V lost 5 bases to trimming and J lost 9 bases, with 20 bases between them. The CDR3 length is 15 residues. Germline V lookup: CDR1 SSHAT, CDR2 FNYEAQ (reference sequence). The CDR3 spells CASSRDSGGGAEQFF. CDR3 coding DNA: TGTGCCAGCAGCCGGGACTCCGGTGGAGGGGCTGAGCAGTTCTTC.

This chain joins TRBV9 and TRBJ2-3; D possibly corresponds to TRBD2 (6 bases). Looked up from germline, CDR1 is SGDLS and CDR2 is YYNGEE. The length of the CDR3 is 15 residues. Deletions cut 7 bases from V and 2 bases from J, with 17 bases between. The CDR3: CASGPGLPVTDTQYF. The DNA of the CDR3 is TGTGCCAGCGGTCCGGGACTCCCCGTCACAGATACGCAGTATTTT.

The V call is TRBV6-1, the J call TRBJ2-1; the match to TRBD2 covers 11 bases. Trimming took 3 bases from V and 7 from J; bases not matched to a gene: 14. The CDR3 consists of 18 residues. Germline-derived CDR1 and CDR2 are MNHNS and SASEGT. This CDR3 is CASSDGTSGMRASNEQFF. DNA for the CDR3: TGTGCCAGCAGTGACGGGACTAGCGGAATGCGTGCGTCAAATGAGCAGTTCTTC.

The CDR3 region has the DNA TGTGCCAGCAGCTTAGTTGGGGGGCACAGCACAGATACGCAGTATTTT. It codes for CASSLVGGHSTDTQYF. This chain connects TRBV7-2 to TRBJ2-3; D is possibly TRBD1 or TRBD2 (6 bases each). Trimming cost V 1 base and J 0 bases, with 11 bases left between them. From germline, CDR1 is SGHTA and CDR2 FQGNSA. CDR3 length equals 16 residues.

This chain connects TRBV7-8 to TRBJ1-5, with D perhaps matching TRBD1 (5 bases). Germline V gene sequence: CDR1 SGHVS, CDR2 FQNEAQ. This CDR3 is built from 16 residues. V was pared by 4 bases and J by 2 bases, with 15 bases between. CDR3 sequence reads: CASSSPGPGGNQPQHF. The CDR3 region has the DNA TGTGCCAGCAGCTCGCCGGGGCCAGGTGGCAATCAGCCCCAGCATTTT.

This clone was seen just once. J is TRBJ2-7 and V is TRBV28; D is ambiguous. Germline V gene data show CDR1 as MDHEN and CDR2 as SYDVKM. CDR3 length: 11 residues. Trimming left V 4 bases short and J 2 bases short, with 3 bases between. CDR3 in amino acids: CASSSAYEQYF. DNA for the CDR3: TGTGCCAGCAGTTCGGCCTACGAGCAGTACTTC.

CDR3 nucleotide sequence: TGTGCCACCAGCAGAGATCGAATGGCCCCTGGGGGCACAGATACGCAGTATTTT. The encoded protein is CATSRDRMAPGGTDTQYF. The V and J genes are TRBV15 and TRBJ2-3; D ambiguous. V was pared by 0 bases and J by 1 base, with 17 bases between. Germline V gene lookup returns CDR1 LNHNV and CDR2 YYDKDF (reference sequence). The CDR3 totals 18 residues.

There are a few counts of this clone. This chain links TRBV10-2 with TRBJ1-5, with TRBD1 as a possible D gene (5 bases). From germline, CDR1 is WSHSY and CDR2 SAAADI. The CDR3 sequence is 15 residues long. Trimming left V 1 base short and J 4 bases short, with 11 bases between. CDR3 sequence: CASSELVQGNQPQHF. CDR3 DNA sequence: TGCGCCAGCAGTGAGTTGGTCCAGGGAAATCAGCCCCAGCATTTT.

This chain links TRBV5-1 with TRBJ2-7; 9 bases match TRBD1. Looked up from germline, CDR1 is SGHRS and CDR2 is YFSETQ. Germline trimming cut 5 bases from V and 4 bases from J; bases unmatched to any gene: 7. CDR3 length equals 14 residues. DNA of the CDR3: TGCGCCAGCAGTTATCCGGGACAGGGATACGAGCAGTACTTC. Amino acids: CASSYPGQGYEQYF.